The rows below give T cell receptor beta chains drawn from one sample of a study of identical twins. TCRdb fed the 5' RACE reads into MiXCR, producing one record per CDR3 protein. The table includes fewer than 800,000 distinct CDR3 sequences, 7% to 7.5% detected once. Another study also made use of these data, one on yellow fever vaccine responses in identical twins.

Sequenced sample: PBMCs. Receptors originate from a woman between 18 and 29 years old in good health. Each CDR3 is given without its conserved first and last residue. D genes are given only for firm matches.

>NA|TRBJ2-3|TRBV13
ASSYPFRDFDTDTQY
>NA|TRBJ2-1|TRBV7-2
ASSLVYGNSYNEQF
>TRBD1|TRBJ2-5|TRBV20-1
SAPGQVETQY
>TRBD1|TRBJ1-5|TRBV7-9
ASSSDRDQPQH
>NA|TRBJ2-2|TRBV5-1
ASSHTSKLHPGELF
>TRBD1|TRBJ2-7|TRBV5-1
ASSLALSIPRGQYEQY
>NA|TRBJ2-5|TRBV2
ASSVPPTARETQY
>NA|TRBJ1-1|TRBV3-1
ASSPAKGSSTEAF
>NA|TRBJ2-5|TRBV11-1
ASSISPPGSSQETQY
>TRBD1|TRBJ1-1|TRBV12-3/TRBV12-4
ASRHRDRGLEAF
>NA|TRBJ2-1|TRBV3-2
ASSHSVGRYNEQF
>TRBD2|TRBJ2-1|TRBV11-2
ASSLSFLAGGSYNEQF
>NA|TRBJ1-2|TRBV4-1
ASSQEGQQSGYT
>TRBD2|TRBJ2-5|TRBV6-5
ASSFGSGRDEETQY
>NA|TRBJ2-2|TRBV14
ASSRLDYSGELF
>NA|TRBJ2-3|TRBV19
ASNGRVRTSTDTQY
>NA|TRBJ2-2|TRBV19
ASSHGGSNTGELF
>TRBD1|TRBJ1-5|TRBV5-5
ASSGQGNNQPQH
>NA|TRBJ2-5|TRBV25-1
ASSDTRDSPTETQY
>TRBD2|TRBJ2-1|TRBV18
ASSPPPLAGGYNEQF
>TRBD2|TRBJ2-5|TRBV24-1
ATSDPNPLAGLQETQY
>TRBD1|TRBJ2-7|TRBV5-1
ASSSWTGIPYEQY
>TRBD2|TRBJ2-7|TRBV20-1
SARGAREYEQY
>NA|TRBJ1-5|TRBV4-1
ASSQGFSNQPQH
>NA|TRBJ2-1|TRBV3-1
ASSQAWRRNPGNEQF
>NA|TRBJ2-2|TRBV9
ASSVYSGELF
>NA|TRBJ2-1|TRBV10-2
ASKTSGLHEQF
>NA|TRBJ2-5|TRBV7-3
ASSLTLGETQY
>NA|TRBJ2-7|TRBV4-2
ASSPEGGGPQEQY
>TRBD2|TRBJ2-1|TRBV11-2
ASSPSGTNYNEQF
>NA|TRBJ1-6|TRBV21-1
ASTLKQAGDYNSPLH
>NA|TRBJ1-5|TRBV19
ASSYERSGNQPQH
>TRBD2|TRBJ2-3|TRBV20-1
SVQRGGPDTQY
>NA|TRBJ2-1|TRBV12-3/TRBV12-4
ASSFRQGGEQF
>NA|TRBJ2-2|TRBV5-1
ASSFWGGAQNTGELF
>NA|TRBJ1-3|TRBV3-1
ASSQGLTSGNTIY
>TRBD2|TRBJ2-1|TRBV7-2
ASSTQTSVEQF
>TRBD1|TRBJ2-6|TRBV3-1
ACTQGQAGANVLT
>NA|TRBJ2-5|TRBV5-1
ASRGAPTGGQETQY
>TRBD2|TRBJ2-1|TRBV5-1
ASSLMTSGHEQF
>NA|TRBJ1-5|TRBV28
ASSLRGSGNQPQH
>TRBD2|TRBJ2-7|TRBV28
ATQGAGAYEQY
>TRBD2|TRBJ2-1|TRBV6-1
ASSGTSGDYNEQF
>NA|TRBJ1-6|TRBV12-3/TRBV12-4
ASTTSSYNSPLH
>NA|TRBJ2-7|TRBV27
ASSLRVGREQY
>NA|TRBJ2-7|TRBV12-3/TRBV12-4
ASSFPPHSYEQY
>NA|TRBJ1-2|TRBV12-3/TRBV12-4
ASSFWGYTNYGYT
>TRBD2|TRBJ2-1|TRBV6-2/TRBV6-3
ASSYTPGGTRSPSYNEQF
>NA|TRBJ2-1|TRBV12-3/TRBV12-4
ASSLPSRSYNEQF
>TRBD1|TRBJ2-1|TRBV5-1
ASSAGQGGVNEQF
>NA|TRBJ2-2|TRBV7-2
ASSFLVTGELF
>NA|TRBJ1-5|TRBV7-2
ASSEGSPGQPQH
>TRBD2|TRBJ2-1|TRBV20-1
SARSGGVEYNEQF
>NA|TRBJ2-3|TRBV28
ASSWRREADTQY
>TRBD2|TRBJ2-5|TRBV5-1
ASSLGPTGLGGETQY
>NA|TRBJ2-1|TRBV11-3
ASSLGASGPLNEQF
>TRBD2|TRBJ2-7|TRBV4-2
ASSQDSLAGGISYEQY
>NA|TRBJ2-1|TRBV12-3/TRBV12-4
ASRTTGLGNYDYNEQF